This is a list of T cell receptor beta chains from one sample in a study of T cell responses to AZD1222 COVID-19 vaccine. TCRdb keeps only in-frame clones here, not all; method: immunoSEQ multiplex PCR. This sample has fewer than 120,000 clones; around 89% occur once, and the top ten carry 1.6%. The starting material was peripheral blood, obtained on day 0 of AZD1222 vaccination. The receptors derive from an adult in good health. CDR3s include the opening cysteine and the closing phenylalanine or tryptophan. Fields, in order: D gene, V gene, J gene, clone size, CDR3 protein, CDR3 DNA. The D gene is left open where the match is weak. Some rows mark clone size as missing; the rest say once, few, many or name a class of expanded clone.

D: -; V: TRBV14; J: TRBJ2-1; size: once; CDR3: CASSQDRWREFPYNEQFF; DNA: TGTGCCAGCAGCCAAGATCGATGGAGGGAGTTCCCCTACAATGAGCAGTTCTTC
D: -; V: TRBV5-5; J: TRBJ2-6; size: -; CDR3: CASSLWYSSGANVLTF; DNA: TGTGCCAGCAGCTTATGGTACTCCTCTGGGGCCAACGTCCTGACTTTC
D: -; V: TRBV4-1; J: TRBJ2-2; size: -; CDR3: CASSFRGMNTGELFF; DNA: TGCGCCAGCAGCTTCCGGGGGATGAACACCGGGGAGCTGTTTTTT
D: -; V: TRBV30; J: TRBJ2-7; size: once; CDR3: CAWTPAGTYEQYF; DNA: TGTGCCTGGACCCCAGCTGGAACCTACGAGCAGTACTTC
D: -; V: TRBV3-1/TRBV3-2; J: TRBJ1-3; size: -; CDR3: CASSLRASGNTIYF; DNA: TGTGCCAGCAGCCTCCGGGCCTCTGGAAACACCATATATTTT
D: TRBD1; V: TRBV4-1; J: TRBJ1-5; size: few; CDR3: CASSQGDRLGNQPQHF; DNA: TGCGCCAGCAGCCAGGGGGACAGGTTGGGCAATCAGCCCCAGCATTTT
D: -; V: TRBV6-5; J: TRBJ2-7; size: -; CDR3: CASGPSSYEQYF; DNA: TGTGCCAGCGGGCCGTCCTCCTACGAGCAGTACTTC
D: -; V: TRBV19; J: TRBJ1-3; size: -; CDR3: CASSTGFLGGNTIYF; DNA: TGTGCCAGTAGTACGGGATTTCTGGGAGGAAACACCATATATTTT
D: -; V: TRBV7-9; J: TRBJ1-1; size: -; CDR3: CASSLEGGTEAFF; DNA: TGTGCCAGCAGCTTAGAAGGAGGTACTGAAGCTTTCTTT
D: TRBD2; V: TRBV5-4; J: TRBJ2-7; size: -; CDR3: CASSLDASGSSYEQYF; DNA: TGTGCCAGCAGCTTAGATGCTAGCGGGAGCTCTTACGAGCAGTACTTC
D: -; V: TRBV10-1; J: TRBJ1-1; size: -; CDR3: CASSAGGGVTEAFF; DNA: TGCGCCAGCAGCGCGGGTGGCGGGGTCACTGAAGCTTTCTTT
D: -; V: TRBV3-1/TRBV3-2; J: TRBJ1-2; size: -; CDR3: CASSITEGSGGYTF; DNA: TGTGCCAGCAGTATAACGGAGGGATCAGGTGGCTACACCTTC
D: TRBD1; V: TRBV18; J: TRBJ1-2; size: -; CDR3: CASSHGQGDLIDGYTF; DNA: TGTGCCAGCTCTCATGGACAGGGGGATCTGATTGATGGCTACACCTTC
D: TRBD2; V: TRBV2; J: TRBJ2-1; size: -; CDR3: CASSPPRASGGRNEQFF; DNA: TGTGCCAGCAGTCCCCCTAGGGCTAGCGGGGGTCGCAATGAGCAGTTCTTC
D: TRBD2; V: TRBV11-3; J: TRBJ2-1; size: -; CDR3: CASSLQSLADNEQFF; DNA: TGTGCCAGCAGCTTACAAAGTCTAGCGGACAATGAGCAGTTCTTC
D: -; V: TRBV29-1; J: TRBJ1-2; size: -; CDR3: CSVASGTDYGYTF; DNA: TGCAGCGTTGCGTCAGGGACTGACTATGGCTACACCTTC
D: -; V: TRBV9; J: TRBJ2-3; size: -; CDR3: CASSVIKTYTDTQYF; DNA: TGTGCCAGCAGCGTAATAAAAACCTACACAGATACGCAGTATTTT
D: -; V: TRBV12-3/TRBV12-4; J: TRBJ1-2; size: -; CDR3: CASRGSNYGYTF; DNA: TGTGCCAGCAGGGGGAGTAACTATGGCTACACCTTC
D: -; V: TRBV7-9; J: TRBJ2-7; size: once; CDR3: CASSRGLSYEQYF; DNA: TGTGCCAGCAGCCGGGGACTCTCCTACGAGCAGTACTTC
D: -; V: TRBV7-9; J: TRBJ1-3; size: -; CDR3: CASSSSPGNTIYF; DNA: TGTGCCAGCAGCTCCTCCCCCGGAAACACCATATATTTT
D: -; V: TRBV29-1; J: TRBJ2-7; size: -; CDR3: CSVETSSIEQYF; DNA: TGCAGCGTTGAAACTAGCTCGATCGAGCAGTACTTC
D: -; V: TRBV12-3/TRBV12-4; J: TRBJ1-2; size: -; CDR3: CASSLRRDYGYTF; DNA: TGTGCCAGCAGTTTGCGCAGGGACTATGGCTACACCTTC
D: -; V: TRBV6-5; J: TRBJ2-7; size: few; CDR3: CASTSPPSREQYF; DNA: TGTGCCAGCACCTCTCCCCCCTCTCGGGAGCAGTACTTC
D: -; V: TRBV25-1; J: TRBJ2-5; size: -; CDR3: CASREETQYF; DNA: TGTGCCAGCCGCGAGGAGACCCAGTACTTC
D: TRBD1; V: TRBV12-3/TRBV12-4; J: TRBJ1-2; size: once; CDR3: CASRLGQTYGYTF; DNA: TGTGCCAGCAGACTGGGACAGACCTATGGCTACACCTTC
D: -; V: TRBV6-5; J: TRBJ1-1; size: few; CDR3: CASSYSYSGDHTEAFF; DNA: TGTGCCAGCAGTTACTCGTACTCAGGGGACCACACTGAAGCTTTCTTT
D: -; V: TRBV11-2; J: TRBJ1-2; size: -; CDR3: CASSLDYSKPNYGYTF; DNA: TGTGCCAGCAGCTTAGATTACAGCAAACCAAACTATGGCTACACCTTC
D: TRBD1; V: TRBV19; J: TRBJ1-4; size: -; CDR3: CASRPDRGREKLFF; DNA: TGTGCCAGTAGACCCGACAGGGGGCGAGAAAAACTGTTTTTT
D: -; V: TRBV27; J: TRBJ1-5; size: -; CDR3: CASSRTGLSNQPQHF; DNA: TGTGCCAGCAGTAGGACGGGTTTAAGCAATCAGCCCCAGCATTTT
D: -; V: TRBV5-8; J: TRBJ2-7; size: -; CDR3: CASSRDSSSYEQYF; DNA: TGTGCCAGCAGCCGCGACAGCAGCTCCTACGAGCAGTACTTC
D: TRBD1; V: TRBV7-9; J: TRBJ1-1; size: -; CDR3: CASSHHDRVNTEAFF; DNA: TGTGCCAGCAGCCACCACGACAGGGTGAACACTGAAGCTTTCTTT
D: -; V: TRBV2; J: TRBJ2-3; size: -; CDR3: CASVGIQGDTQYF; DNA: TGTGCCAGCGTTGGGATCCAGGGAGATACGCAGTATTTT
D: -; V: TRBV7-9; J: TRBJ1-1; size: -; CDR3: CASSLGSTEAFF; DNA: TGTGCCAGCAGCTTAGGCAGCACTGAAGCTTTCTTT
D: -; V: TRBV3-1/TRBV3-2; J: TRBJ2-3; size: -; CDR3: CASSQPDPMDTQYF; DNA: TGTGCCAGCAGCCAGCCCGACCCGATGGATACGCAGTATTTT
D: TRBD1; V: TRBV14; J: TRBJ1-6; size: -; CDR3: CASSKFQGDNSPLHF; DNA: TGTGCCAGCAGCAAATTTCAGGGGGATAATTCACCCCTCCACTTT
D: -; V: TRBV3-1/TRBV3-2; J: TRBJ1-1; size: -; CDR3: CASSQVGAPTTEAFF; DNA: TGTGCCAGCAGCCAAGTCGGGGCGCCTACCACTGAAGCTTTCTTT
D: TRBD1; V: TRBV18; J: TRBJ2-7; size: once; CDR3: CASSRDRYSYEQYF; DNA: TGTGCCAGCTCACGGGACAGGTACTCCTACGAGCAGTACTTC
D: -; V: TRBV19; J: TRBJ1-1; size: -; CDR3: CASSGTANTEAFF; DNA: TGTGCCAGTAGCGGCACAGCGAACACTGAAGCTTTCTTT
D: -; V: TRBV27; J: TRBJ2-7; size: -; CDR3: CASSLTAHYEQYF; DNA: TGTGCCAGCAGTTTAACCGCTCACTACGAGCAGTACTTC
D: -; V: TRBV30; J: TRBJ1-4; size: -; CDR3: CAWTGGNEKLFF; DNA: TGTGCCTGGACCGGGGGCAATGAAAAACTGTTTTTT
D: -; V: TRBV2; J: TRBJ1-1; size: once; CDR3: CASSRDLNTEAFF; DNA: TGCGCCAGCAGTCGGGACCTGAACACTGAAGCTTTCTTT
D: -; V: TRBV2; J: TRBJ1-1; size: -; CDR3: CASSLQRPNTEAFF; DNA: TGTGCCAGCAGTTTACAAAGGCCGAACACTGAAGCTTTCTTT